The sample holds one count of the clone carrying this T cell receptor beta chain. Its antigen is not identified. These data originate in a study of T-cell memory formation after mild COVID-19. Study in general: The TCR clusters were mostly specific to one donor.

Points from the study as a whole: In pre-infection memory, a portion of responding clones appeared, which suggested that cross-reactive memory joined.

Germline trimming cut 5 bases from V and 4 bases from J; bases unmatched to any gene: 9. The CDR3 covers 16 residues. Germline lookup yields CDR1 SEHNR and CDR2 FQNEAQ (reference sequence). Via MiXCR, TCRdb re-called the 5' RACE reads, giving one row per CDR3 protein. The sample lists 350,000 to 550,000 distinct CDR3 sequences, roughly 18% occurring once. The receptor was isolated from a young man who had mild COVID-19 (a few samples of this study predate the infection). Cell type and time point are not known. The V gene is TRBV7-9, the J gene TRBJ2-1; 9 nucleotides line up with TRBD2. The sample comprised PBMCs or a T cell subset sorted from them (not recorded which). As DNA, the CDR3 is TGTGCCAGCAGCCCATGGCGGGAGGGCCGGTACAATGAGCAGTTCTTC. It yields the protein CASSPWREGRYNEQFF.